The 13 T cell receptor beta chains below all came from one sample that was sequenced in a study of T cells in Graves' hyperthyroidism and ophthalmopathy. Regions amplified from RNA transcripts were the TCR beta CDR3 regions. Initially, a first-round RT-PCR of the TCR CDR3 employed the HTBI primer set. TCRdb re-called the multiplex PCR reads through MiXCR, storing one row per CDR3 protein. This table holds about 380,000 distinct CDR3 sequences, approximately 13% found once. The sequenced material came from blood. The receptors shown here come from a man under 40 with Graves' hyperthyroidism that later progressed to Graves' ophthalmopathy.

This chain links TRBV20-1 with TRBJ1-1; 7 positions match TRBD1. J gave up 0 bases and V 3 bases, and 7 bases lay outside the gene matches. The CDR3 totals 15 residues. Germline CDR1 reads DFQATT; CDR2 reads SNEGSKA (reference sequence). The DNA of the CDR3 is TGCAGTGCTAGGGAAATGACAGGGTTGAACACTGAAGCTTTCTTT. This encodes CSAREMTGLNTEAFF.

This clonotype has more than one count but fewer than ten. V is TRBV7-3 and J is TRBJ2-1; D possibly corresponds to TRBD2 (7 bases). The V and J ends lost 2 bases and 7 bases respectively, with 15 bases between them. The CDR3 is 15 residues long. Germline CDR1 SGHTA, CDR2 FQGTGA. The CDR3 DNA reads as TGTGCCAGCAGCTTAGGGCAGGGGAGGGTAAATGAGCAGTTCTTC. Residues: CASSLGQGRVNEQFF.

As to this clonotype: Sequence at one end of the junction differs from germline and may be a read error. DNA for the CDR3: TGTGCCAGCAGTGAGGGGGCGGGAGATGCGCAGTATTTT. It specifies CASSEGAGDAQYF. This chain joins TRBV6-1 and TRBJ2-3, with a weak D call TRBD2 (7 bases). The CDR3 contains 13 residues. The germline gives CDR1 MNHNS, CDR2 SASEGT.

This clonotype came up many times. CDR3 sequence reads: CSARPHGQGAGEQYF. The CDR3 coding sequence is TGCAGTGCTAGACCCCATGGACAGGGGGCAGGGGAGCAGTACTTC. The V and J genes are TRBV20-1 and TRBJ2-7; TRBD1 matches at 11 bases. The J segment lost 7 bases and the V segment lost 2 bases, leaving 10 bases of the junction unmatched. CDR3 length equals 15 residues. Germline assignment: CDR1 DFQATT and CDR2 SNEGSKA (reference sequence).

As to this clonotype: Compared with germline, one end of the junction differs, possibly owing to a read error. V is TRBV11-3 and J is TRBJ1-3, with TRBD1 as a possible D gene (5 bases). The CDR3 runs to 14 residues. Germline V gene data show CDR1 as SGHNT and CDR2 as YENEEA. For the CDR3, the DNA is TGCGCCAGCAGCGCCCCCAGGGCGGGAAACACCATATATTTT. This translates into CASSAPRAGNTIYF.

This clonotype has a count of ten or more. The chain recombines TRBV10-3 with TRBJ2-5; perhaps TRBD1 as D (6 bases). The CDR3 has 15 residues. Trimming pared 4 bases from V and 5 bases from J, leaving 17 bases between. The germline V gene has CDR1 ENHRY and CDR2 SYGVKD. The CDR3, as DNA: TGTGCCATCAGTGTCAAATCGACAGGTGGGGAGACCCAGTACTTC. It translates to CAISVKSTGGETQYF.

Concerning this clonotype: This may be a read error, as it is one base from a much larger clone. This sequence joins TRBV7-9 and TRBJ1-1, with D possibly TRBD1 on 5 matching bases. Germline V gene sequence: CDR1 SEHNR, CDR2 FQNEAQ (reference sequence). The CDR3 loop spans 15 amino acids. The CDR3 reads CASSYPGLMNPEAFF. CDR3 bases: TGTGCCAGCAGCTACCCGGGACTGATGAACCCTGAAGCTTTCTTT.

The sample holds many counts of this clonotype. V usage is TRBV6-2 or TRBV6-3 and J usage is TRBJ2-5; D is unclear. In germline, CDR1 is MNHEY, CDR2 SVGEGT. The CDR3 is 13 amino acids. V was pared by 2 bases and J by 3 bases, with 7 bases between. CDR3 DNA: TGTGCCAGCAGTTACGTGCTGAAAGAGACCCAGTACTTC. This translates into CASSYVLKETQYF.

The sample holds many counts of this clonotype. The gene calls are TRBV12-3 or TRBV12-4 and TRBJ1-5; no clear D. CDR3 length: 15 residues. Trimming took off 7 bases at V and 1 base at J, with 14 bases between the two ends. The DNA for the CDR3 is TGTGCCAGCACTCCGCGGGGAGACAGCAATCAGCCCCAGCATTTT. The encoded protein is CASTPRGDSNQPQHF.

Concerning this clonotype itself: A read error may produce the germline difference seen at one junction end. The genes are TRBV14 and TRBJ2-1; D gene ambiguous. The length of the CDR3 is 15 residues. Germline CDR1 reads SGHDN; CDR2 reads FVKESK. The CDR3 coding sequence is TGTGCCGGCAGCCAAGAGGTGCGGCTTGGGGATGAGCAGTTCTTC. Translating gives CAGSQEVRLGDEQFF. The full variable domain, completed using reference TRBV14 and TRBJ2-1, is EAGVTQFPSHSVIEKGQTVTLRCDPISGHDNLYWYRRVMGKEIKFLLHFVKESKQDESGMPNNRFLAERTGGTYSTLKVQPAELEDSGVYFCAGSQEVRLGDEQFFGPGTRLTVL.

This clonotype has only a few counts. J is TRBJ2-4 and V is TRBV11-2; a weak D match, TRBD2 (6 bases). Germline V gene lookup returns CDR1 SGHAT and CDR2 FQNNGV. The CDR3 runs 15 residues. V was clipped by 8 bases and J by 3 bases, with 17 bases between them. The CDR3 DNA reads as TGTGCCAGCTCTATGGCGGGGTATGGCAAAAACATTCAGTACTTC. The encoded protein is CASSMAGYGKNIQYF. The complete variable domain, with remaining parts taken from reference TRBV11-2 and TRBJ2-4, reads EAGVAQSPRYKIIEKRQSVAFWCNPISGHATLYWYQQILGQGPKLLIQFQNNGVVDDSQLPKDRFSAERLKGVDSTLKIQPAKLEDSAVYLCASSMAGYGKNIQYFGAGTRLSVL.

This clonotype was seen many times. V and J are TRBV20-1 and TRBJ2-1; D gene unclear. The CDR3 loop spans 14 amino acids. Trimming took off 1 base at V and 7 bases at J, with 14 bases between the two ends. The germline gives CDR1 DFQATT, CDR2 SNEGSKA (reference sequence). As DNA, the CDR3 is TGCAGTGCTAGAGTACAGAACTTACGAAATGAGCAGTTCTTC. Amino acids: CSARVQNLRNEQFF.

This clonotype was counted ten times or more. The gene calls are TRBV20-1 and TRBJ1-1; D uncertain. The CDR3 is 15 residues long. Germline lookup yields CDR1 DFQATT and CDR2 SNEGSKA (reference sequence). V was pared by 0 bases and J by 3 bases, with 14 bases between. CDR3 DNA sequence: TGCAGTGCTAGAGATCGGACCGGGAGGGACACTGAAGCTTTCTTT. Translated: CSARDRTGRDTEAFF.